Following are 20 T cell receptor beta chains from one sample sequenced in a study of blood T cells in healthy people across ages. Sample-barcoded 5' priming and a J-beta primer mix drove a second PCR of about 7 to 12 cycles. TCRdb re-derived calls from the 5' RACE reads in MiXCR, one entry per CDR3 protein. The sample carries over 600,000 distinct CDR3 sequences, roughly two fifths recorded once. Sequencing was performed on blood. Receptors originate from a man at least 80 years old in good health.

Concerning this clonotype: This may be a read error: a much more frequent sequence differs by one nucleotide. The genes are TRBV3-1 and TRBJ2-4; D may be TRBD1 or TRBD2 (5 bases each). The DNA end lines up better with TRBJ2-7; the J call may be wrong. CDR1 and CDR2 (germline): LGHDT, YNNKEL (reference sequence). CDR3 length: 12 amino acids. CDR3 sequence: CASSQAGSEQYF. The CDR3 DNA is TGTGCCAGCAGCCAAGCAGGGAGCGAGCAGTACTTC.

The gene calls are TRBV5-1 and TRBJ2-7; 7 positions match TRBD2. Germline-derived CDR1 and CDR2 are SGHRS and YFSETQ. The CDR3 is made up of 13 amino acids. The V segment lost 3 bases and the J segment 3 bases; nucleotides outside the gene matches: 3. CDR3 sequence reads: CASSWGGGYEQYF. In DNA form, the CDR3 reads TGCGCCAGCAGCTGGGGGGGTGGCTACGAGCAGTACTTC.

The CDR3 DNA is TGTGCCAGCAGCCAAGGGATAGCTTCCCAGTACTTC. Translated: CASSQGIASQYF. V is TRBV3-1 and J is TRBJ2-7; D remains unclear. V was clipped by 1 base and J by 10 bases, with 11 bases between them. Germline CDR1 is LGHDT and CDR2 is YNNKEL (reference sequence). The CDR3 is made up of 12 amino acids.

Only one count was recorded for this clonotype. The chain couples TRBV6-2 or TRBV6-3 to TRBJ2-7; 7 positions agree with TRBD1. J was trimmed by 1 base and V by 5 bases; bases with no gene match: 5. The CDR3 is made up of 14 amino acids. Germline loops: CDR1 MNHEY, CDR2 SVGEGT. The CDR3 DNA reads TGTGCCAGCAGTGACTTACAGGGGTCCTACGAGCAGTACTTC. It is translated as CASSDLQGSYEQYF.

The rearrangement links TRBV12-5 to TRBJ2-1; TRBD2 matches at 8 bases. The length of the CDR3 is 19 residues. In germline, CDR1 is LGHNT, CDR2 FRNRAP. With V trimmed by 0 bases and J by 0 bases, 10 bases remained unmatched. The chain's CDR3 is CASGLVQGSGILSYNEQFF. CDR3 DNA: TGTGCTAGTGGTTTGGTACAAGGTAGCGGGATTCTCTCCTACAATGAGCAGTTCTTC.

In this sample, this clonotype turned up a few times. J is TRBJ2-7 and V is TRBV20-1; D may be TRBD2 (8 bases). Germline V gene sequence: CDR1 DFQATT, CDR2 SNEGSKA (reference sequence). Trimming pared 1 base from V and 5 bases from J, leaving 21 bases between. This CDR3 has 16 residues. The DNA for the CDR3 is TGCAGTGCTAGAGTGGGAGGGGGCGGGAGGAACAACGAGCAGTACTTC. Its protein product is CSARVGGGGRNNEQYF.

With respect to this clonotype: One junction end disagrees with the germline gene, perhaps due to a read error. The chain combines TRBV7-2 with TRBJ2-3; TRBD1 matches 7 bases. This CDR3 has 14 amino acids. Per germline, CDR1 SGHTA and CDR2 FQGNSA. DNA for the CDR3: TGTGCCGGCAGCGAGGGACAGCCAACAGATACGCAGTATTTT. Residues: CAGSEGQPTDTQYF.

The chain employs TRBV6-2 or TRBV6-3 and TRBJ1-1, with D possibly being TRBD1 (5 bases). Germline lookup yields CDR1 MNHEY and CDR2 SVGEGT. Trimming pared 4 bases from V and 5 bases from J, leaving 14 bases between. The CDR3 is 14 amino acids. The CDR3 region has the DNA TGTGCCAGCAGTTTCCTGGGACCCGGAACTGAAGCTTTCTTT. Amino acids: CASSFLGPGTEAFF.

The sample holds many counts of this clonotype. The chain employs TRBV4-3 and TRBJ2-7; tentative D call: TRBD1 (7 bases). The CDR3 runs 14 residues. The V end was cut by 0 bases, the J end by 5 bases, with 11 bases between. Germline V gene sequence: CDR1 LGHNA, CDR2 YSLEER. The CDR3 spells CASSQDTGEDEQYF. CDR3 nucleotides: TGCGCCAGCAGCCAAGACACAGGGGAGGACGAGCAGTACTTC.

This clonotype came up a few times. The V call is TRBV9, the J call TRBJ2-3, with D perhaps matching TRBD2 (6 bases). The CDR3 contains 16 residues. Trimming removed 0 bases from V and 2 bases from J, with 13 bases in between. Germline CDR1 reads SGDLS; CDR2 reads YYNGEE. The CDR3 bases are TGTGCCAGCAGCGTAGGGCGGGGATCAAACACAGATACGCAGTATTTT. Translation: CASSVGRGSNTDTQYF.

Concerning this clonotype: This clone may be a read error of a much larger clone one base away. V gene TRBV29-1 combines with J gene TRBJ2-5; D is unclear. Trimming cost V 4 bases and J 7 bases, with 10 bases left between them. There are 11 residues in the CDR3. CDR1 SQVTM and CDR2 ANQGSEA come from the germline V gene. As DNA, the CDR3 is TGCAGCGTTGGTATGCTAGGGACCCAGTACTTC. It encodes CSVGMLGTQYF.

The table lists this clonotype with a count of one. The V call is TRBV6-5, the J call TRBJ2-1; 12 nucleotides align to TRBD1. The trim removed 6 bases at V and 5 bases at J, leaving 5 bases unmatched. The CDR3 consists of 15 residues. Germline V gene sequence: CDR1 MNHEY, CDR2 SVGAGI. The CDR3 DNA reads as TGTGCCAGCAGGCCGGGACAGGGGGCGAACAATGAGCAGTTCTTC. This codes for CASRPGQGANNEQFF.

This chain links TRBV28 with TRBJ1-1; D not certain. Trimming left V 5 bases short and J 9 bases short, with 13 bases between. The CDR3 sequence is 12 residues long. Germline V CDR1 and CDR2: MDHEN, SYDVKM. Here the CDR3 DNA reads TGTGCCAGCAGTACCCATAGTAGAAAAGCTTTCTTT. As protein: CASSTHSRKAFF.

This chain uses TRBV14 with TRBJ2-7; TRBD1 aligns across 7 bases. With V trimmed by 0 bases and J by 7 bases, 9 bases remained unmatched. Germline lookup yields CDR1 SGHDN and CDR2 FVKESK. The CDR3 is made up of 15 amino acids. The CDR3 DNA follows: TGTGCCAGCAGCCAAGAGAGGGGGCCTCAGCATGAGCAGTACTTC. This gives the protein CASSQERGPQHEQYF.

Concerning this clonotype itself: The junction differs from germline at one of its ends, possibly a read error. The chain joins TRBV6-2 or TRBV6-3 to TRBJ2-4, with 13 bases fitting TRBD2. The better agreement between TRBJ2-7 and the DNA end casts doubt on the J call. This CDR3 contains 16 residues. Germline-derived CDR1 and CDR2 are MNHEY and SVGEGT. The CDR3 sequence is CAGSYWTSGSIYEQYF. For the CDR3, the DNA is TGTGCCGGCAGTTACTGGACTAGCGGGAGTATCTACGAGCAGTACTTC.

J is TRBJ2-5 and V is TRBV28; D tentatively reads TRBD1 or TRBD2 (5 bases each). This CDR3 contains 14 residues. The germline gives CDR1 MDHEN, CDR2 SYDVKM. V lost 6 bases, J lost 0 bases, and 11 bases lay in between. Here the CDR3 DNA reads TGTGCCAGCAGGAAACGGGGCTACCAAGAGACCCAGTACTTC. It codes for CASRKRGYQETQYF.

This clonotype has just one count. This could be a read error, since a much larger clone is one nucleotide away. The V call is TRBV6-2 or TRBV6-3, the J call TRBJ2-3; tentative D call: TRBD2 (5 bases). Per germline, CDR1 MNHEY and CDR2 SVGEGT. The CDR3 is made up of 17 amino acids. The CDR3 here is CASSYNRWAPSTDAQYF. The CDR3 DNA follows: TGTGCCAGCAGTTACAACCGGTGGGCTCCTAGCACAGATGCGCAGTATTTT.

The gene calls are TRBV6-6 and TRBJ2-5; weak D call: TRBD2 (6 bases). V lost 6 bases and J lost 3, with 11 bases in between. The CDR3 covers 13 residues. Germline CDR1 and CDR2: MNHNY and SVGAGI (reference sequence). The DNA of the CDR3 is TGTGCCAGCAGAGGGACTCTAAAAGAGACCCAGTACTTC. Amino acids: CASRGTLKETQYF.

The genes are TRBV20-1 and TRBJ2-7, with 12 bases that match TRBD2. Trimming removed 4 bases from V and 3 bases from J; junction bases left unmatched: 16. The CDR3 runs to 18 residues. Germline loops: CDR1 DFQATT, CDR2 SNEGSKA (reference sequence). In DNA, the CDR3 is TGCAGTGCTACACTAGACCTCAGACTAGCGGGAGTGGACTACGAGCAGTACTTC. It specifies CSATLDLRLAGVDYEQYF.

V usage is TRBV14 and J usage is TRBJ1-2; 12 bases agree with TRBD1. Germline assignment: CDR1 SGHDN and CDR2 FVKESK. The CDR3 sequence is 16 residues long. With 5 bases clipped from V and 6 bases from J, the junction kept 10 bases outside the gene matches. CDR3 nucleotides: TGTGCCAGCAGCTACGGGACAGGGGGCGACCTGGATGGCTACACCTTC. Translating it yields CASSYGTGGDLDGYTF.